These T cell receptor beta chains were read from a single sample in a study of T cells after yellow fever vaccination. TCRdb processed the 5' RACE reads anew with MiXCR; each CDR3 protein has one entry. The sample gives some 110,000 distinct CDR3 sequences, about 7.8% of which show up once; over 2.5% is in the top ten. Sequences were derived from CD4+ T cells sorted from PBMCs, sampled 35 to 50 days after the first yellow fever vaccination. These receptors came from a man younger than 35 who received the YFV17D yellow fever vaccine. Both conserved end residues are part of each CDR3. A D gene is named only where the DNA matches it firmly. A row's size may be missing; if present it is once, few, many or a size class.

TRBV6-2/TRBV6-3	TRBD2	many	TRBJ2-1	TGTGCCAGCAGCACCATAGCGGGGGGGCCGGGTGAGCAGTTCTTC	CASSTIAGGPGEQFF
TRBV2	.	many	TRBJ1-1	TGTGCCAGCAGGGGTCCAGGGGCTGAAGCTTTCTTT	CASRGPGAEAFF
TRBV5-1	TRBD1	many	TRBJ2-7	TGCGCCAGCAGCTCCGGACAGGAGATCAACGAGCAGTACTTC	CASSSGQEINEQYF
TRBV12-3/TRBV12-4	.	many	TRBJ2-1	TGTGCCAGCTCAGGGGGGGCTAGCGGATACAATGAGCAGTTCTTC	CASSGGASGYNEQFF
TRBV12-3/TRBV12-4	.	many	TRBJ2-1	TGTGCCAGCAGTTTATCCCGCAATGAGCAGTTCTTC	CASSLSRNEQFF
TRBV5-4	.	.	TRBJ1-4	TGTGCCAGCAGCCTCGACAGCAACGATGAAAAACTGTTTTTT	CASSLDSNDEKLFF
TRBV12-3/TRBV12-4	.	few	TRBJ1-2	TGTGCCAGCAGTTTAGCGACCAGAGGCTATGGCTACACCTTC	CASSLATRGYGYTF
TRBV20-1	TRBD1	many	TRBJ2-7	TGCAGTGCTAGACCACAGGGGGTTAAGGACGAGCAGTACTTC	CSARPQGVKDEQYF
TRBV10-3	.	many	TRBJ2-3	TGTGCCATCAGTGATCAGGGAGCAGATACGCAGTATTTT	CAISDQGADTQYF
TRBV10-3	TRBD2	many	TRBJ2-5	TGTGCCATCAGTGAAGGCGGGGGGGCCCGTGAGACCCAGTACTTC	CAISEGGGARETQYF
TRBV23-1	TRBD1	few	TRBJ2-7	TGCGCCAGCAGTCAGGGGGACAGCTACGAGCAGTACTTC	CASSQGDSYEQYF
TRBV7-9	.	.	TRBJ2-7	TGTGCCAGCAGCGCCGGCCCGGGTCCTAGAAGGCAGTACTTC	CASSAGPGPRRQYF
TRBV29-1	.	.	TRBJ1-2	TGCAGCGTTGGGGGGCAGGACTATGGCTACACCTTC	CSVGGQDYGYTF
TRBV5-1	.	many	TRBJ2-2	TGCGCCAGCAGCTTGACCGCCGGACCCAACACCGGGGAGCTGTTTTTT	CASSLTAGPNTGELFF
TRBV4-3	.	.	TRBJ1-2	TGCGCCAGCAGCCCCAAGCTGATAGGGGGATATGGCTACACCTTC	CASSPKLIGGYGYTF
TRBV6-6	TRBD2	many	TRBJ2-1	TGTGCCAGCAGTTCAGGTTCAGCGGGATACAATGAGCAGTTCTTC	CASSSGSAGYNEQFF
TRBV27	.	many	TRBJ2-5	TGTGCCAGCAGCATCCCGGGAACAGAGACCCAGTACTTC	CASSIPGTETQYF
TRBV25-1	.	.	TRBJ2-3	TGTGCCACCTCTACGGCGGCCACAGATACGCAGTATTTT	CATSTAATDTQYF
TRBV7-2	TRBD2	.	TRBJ2-5	TGTGCCAGCAGCCCCGTTCGCGGGGGGGAAGAGACCCAGTACTTC	CASSPVRGGEETQYF
TRBV3-1	.	.	TRBJ1-5	TGTGCCAGCAGCCAAGATCGGGAGCCCCAGCATTTT	CASSQDREPQHF
TRBV20-1	.	many	TRBJ2-7	TGCAGTGCTAGAGGGGGCGCGGGGGAGCAGTACTTC	CSARGGAGEQYF
TRBV7-9	TRBD1	.	TRBJ2-6	TGTGCCAGCAGCACCCCCGGGGTAGGGGGCCAGAGCGTCCTGACTTTC	CASSTPGVGGQSVLTF
TRBV27	.	many	TRBJ1-6	TGTGCCACACGGGCCGGGGATATGAATTCACCCCTCCACTTT	CATRAGDMNSPLHF
TRBV25-1	.	.	TRBJ1-5	TGTGCCAGTTCAGGTCGGGAGTCTCTAGAGCAGCCCCAGCATTTT	CASSGRESLEQPQHF
TRBV6-4	TRBD2	many	TRBJ2-1	TGTGCCAGCAGTGCACAGCCAACTAGCGGGGGGGCGTTTGAGCAGTTCTTC	CASSAQPTSGGAFEQFF
TRBV20-1	TRBD1	many	TRBJ1-2	TGCAGTGCCCTGGGACAGCCCCGGGGCTACACCTTC	CSALGQPRGYTF
TRBV10-3	.	few	TRBJ2-2	TGTGCCATCAGTGACCCGAGAGGGGATACCGGGGAGCTGTTTTTT	CAISDPRGDTGELFF
TRBV7-3	TRBD2	many	TRBJ2-3	TGTGCCAGCAGCTTAACCCCAACTAGCGGGGGGGGTGGTACGCAGTATTTT	CASSLTPTSGGGGTQYF